The 5 T cell receptor beta chains reported below all come from one sample, sequenced in a study of shared clonotypes between healthy human individuals. Clones were read by immunoSEQ multiplex PCR, and TCRdb kept only the in-frame ones, dropping some. The sample lists 2 million or so clones; about 95% were seen once. Terminally differentiated effector memory CD45RA+ cells were excluded by CCR7 positive selection of CD45RO-negative cells. Input material: naive CD8+ T cells sorted from blood. The receptors stem from a man younger than 35 in good health.

Comment on this clone: Other nucleotide sequences in the sample specify the same CDR3. V is TRBV2 and J is TRBJ2-5; D gene ambiguous. Germline V gene lookup returns CDR1 SNHLY and CDR2 FYNNEI. The CDR3 spans 13 residues. V was pared by 0 bases and J by 3 bases, with 5 bases between. The CDR3 DNA reads TGTGCCAGCAGTGAAGCAGTGGAAGAGACCCAGTACTTC. Its translation is CASSEAVEETQYF.

This rearrangement joins TRBV19 to TRBJ2-1, with 8 bases identical to TRBD2. The CDR3 extends over 17 amino acids. Germline V gene sequence: CDR1 LNHDA, CDR2 SQIVND (reference sequence). The V gene end was trimmed by 4 bases and the J gene end by 0 bases; junction bases not matched to a gene: 8. In nucleotides, the CDR3 is TGTGCCAGTAGTAGAGAACTAGCGGCCAGCTCCTACAATGAGCAGTTCTTC. Translation: CASSRELAASSYNEQFF.

The rearrangement links TRBV6-5 to TRBJ1-1, with D maybe TRBD1 (6 bases). Between the trimmed V and J ends, which lost 6 bases and 2 bases, there was a span of 13 bases. The V gene's germline CDR1 is MNHEY and CDR2 SVGAGI. The CDR3 runs 14 residues. CDR3 sequence: CASRFRGQNTEAFF. CDR3 DNA sequence: TGTGCCAGCAGATTCAGGGGCCAAAACACTGAAGCTTTCTTT.

The chain carries TRBV29-1 and TRBJ1-2, with 9 nucleotides matching TRBD1. Germline lookup yields CDR1 SQVTM and CDR2 ANQGSEA. This CDR3 contains 16 residues. The junction had 17 bases not matched to a gene; V was cut back by 5 bases and J by 7 bases. The CDR3 protein is CSVTLNPTGGQSGYTF. In nucleotides, the CDR3 is TGCAGCGTTACCTTGAACCCGACAGGGGGTCAGAGTGGCTACACCTTC.

The chain recombines TRBV4-3 with TRBJ2-2; the D gene is possibly TRBD1 (5 bases). Per the germline V gene, CDR1 is LGHNA and CDR2 is YSLEER. V lost 4 bases and J 1 base, leaving 13 bases between the germline ends. This CDR3 is built from 16 residues. CDR3 residues: CASSRSQGLNTGELFF. As DNA, the CDR3 is TGCGCCAGCAGCCGAAGTCAGGGTTTGAACACCGGGGAGCTGTTTTTT.